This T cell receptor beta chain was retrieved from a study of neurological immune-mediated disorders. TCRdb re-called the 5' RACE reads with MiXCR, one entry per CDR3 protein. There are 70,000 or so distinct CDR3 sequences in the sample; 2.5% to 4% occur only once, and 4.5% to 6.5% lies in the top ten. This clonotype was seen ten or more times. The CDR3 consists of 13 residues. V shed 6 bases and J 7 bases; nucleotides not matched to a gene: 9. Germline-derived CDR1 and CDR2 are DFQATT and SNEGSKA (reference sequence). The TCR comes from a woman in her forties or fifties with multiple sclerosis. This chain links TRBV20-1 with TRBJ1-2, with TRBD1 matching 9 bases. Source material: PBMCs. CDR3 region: CSASRDREGGYTF. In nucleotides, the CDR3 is TGCAGTGCAAGCCGGGACAGGGAGGGTGGCTACACCTTC.